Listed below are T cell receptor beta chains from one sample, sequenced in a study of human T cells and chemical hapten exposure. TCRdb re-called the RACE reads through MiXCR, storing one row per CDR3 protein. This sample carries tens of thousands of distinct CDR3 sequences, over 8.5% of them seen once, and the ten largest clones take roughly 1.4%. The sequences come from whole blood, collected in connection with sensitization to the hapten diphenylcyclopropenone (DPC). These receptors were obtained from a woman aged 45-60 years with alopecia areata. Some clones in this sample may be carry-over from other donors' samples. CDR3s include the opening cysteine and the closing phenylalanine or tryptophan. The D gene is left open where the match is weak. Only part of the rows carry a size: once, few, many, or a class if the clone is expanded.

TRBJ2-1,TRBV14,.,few,TGTGCCAGCAGCTACATCTTCGGGACTTCGAGCTCCTACAATGAGCAGTTCTTC,CASSYIFGTSSSYNEQFF
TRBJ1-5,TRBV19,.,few,TGTGCCAGTAGTATGAGGGGTTCTCAGAAGGCCCTTCAGCCCCAGCATTTT,CASSMRGSQKALQPQHF
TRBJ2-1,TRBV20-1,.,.,TGCAGTCTTGAACCTGGCTCCTACAATGAGCAGTTCTTC,CSLEPGSYNEQFF
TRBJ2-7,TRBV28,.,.,TGTGCCAGCAGTTTAAGGCTCGAGCAGTACTTC,CASSLRLEQYF
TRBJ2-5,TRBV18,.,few,TGTGCCAGCTCCTTCTCAGTAATGTTTGGGAACCAAGAGACCCAGTACTTC,CASSFSVMFGNQETQYF
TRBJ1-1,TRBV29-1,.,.,TGCAGTGGTCAGAACACTGAAGCTTTCTTT,CSGQNTEAFF
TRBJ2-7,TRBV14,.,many,TGTGCCAGCAGCCAAGGGAACAGCTACGAGCAGTACTTC,CASSQGNSYEQYF
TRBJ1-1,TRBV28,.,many,TGTGCCACCGAACGGGGGACCTTATCTATGAACACTGAAGCTTTCTTT,CATERGTLSMNTEAFF
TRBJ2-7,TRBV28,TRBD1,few,TGTGCCAGCCGCCGGGACAGTTCCTCCTACGAGCAGTACTTC,CASRRDSSSYEQYF
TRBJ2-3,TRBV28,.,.,TGTGCCAGCCAACGGGCGGACACAGATACGCAGTATTTT,CASQRADTDTQYF
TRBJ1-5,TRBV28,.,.,TGTGCCAGCAGTTCCCCTCCGGGGCCCCAGCATTTT,CASSSPPGPQHF
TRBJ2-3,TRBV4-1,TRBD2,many,TGCGCCAGCAGCCAAGATAGACTAGCGGGGGGAAGCACAGATACGCAGTATTTT,CASSQDRLAGGSTDTQYF
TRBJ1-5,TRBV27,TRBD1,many,TGTGCCAGCAGTCATGCCGGGGACAGGGTACAGCCCCAGCATTTT,CASSHAGDRVQPQHF
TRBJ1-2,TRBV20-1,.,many,TGCAGTGCTAGCGAGGCCGGGTATGGCTACACCTTC,CSASEAGYGYTF
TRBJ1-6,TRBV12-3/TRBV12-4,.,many,TGTGCCAGCAGTTTTAACGGCAATTCACCCCTCCACTTT,CASSFNGNSPLHF
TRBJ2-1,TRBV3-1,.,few,TGTGCCAGCAGCCAATGGGACTCTCCGATTAAGGTTGAGTTCTTC,CASSQWDSPIKVEFF
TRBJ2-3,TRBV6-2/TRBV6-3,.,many,TGTGCCAGCAGTTACCGGAATTCGGATACGCAGTATTTT,CASSYRNSDTQYF
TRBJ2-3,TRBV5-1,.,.,TGCGCCAGCAGCCTACAGGGAGTCGGCACAGATACGCAGTATTTT,CASSLQGVGTDTQYF
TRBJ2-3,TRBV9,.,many,TGTGCCAGCAGCGCGCGTTTAACCATCACAGATACGCAGTATTTT,CASSARLTITDTQYF
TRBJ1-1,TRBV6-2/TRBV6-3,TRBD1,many,TGTGCCAGCAGTTCGACTGGACAGGGAGAAGCTTTCTTT,CASSSTGQGEAFF
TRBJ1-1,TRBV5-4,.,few,TGTGCCAGCAGCCCGGAGCAGTTGAACACTGAAGCTTTCTTT,CASSPEQLNTEAFF
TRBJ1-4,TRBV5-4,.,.,TGTGCCAGCAGCTTGGCCACGGGGGCTAATGAAAAACTGTTTTTT,CASSLATGANEKLFF
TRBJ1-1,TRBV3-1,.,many,TGTGCCAGCAGCCCATTACAGGGATCCACTGAAGCTTTCTTT,CASSPLQGSTEAFF
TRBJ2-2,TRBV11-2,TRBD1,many,TGTGCCAGCAGCTTAACGTCAGGGGGCACCGGGGAGCTGTTTTTT,CASSLTSGGTGELFF